The entry that follows covers one T cell receptor beta chain sequence. What it recognizes is unknown. Every isolated RNA sample was fully reverse transcribed, so sequencing captured expressed TCRB transcripts. Measured with immunoSEQ multiplex PCR; TCRdb has only the in-frame clones, and not every one. The data hold fewer than 450,000 clones, with about 14% observed a single time. The sample comes from a study of beta chain features in type 1 diabetes. Study-wide results and limits: A possible short-template PCR bias applies equally to patients and controls. The naive, central memory and Treg TCRB repertoires showed an apparent similarity that was greater among patients than among healthy donors. Shorter TCRB CDR3s, moderately but significantly so, were found in Type 1 diabetes patients in all four CD4+ subsets.

CDR3 length equals 13 residues. V was pared by 6 bases and J by 7 bases, with 8 bases of the junction left unmatched. Germline V gene data show CDR1 as SNHLY and CDR2 as FYNNEI. A single heparinised blood sample, averaging roughly 100 mL, was obtained per donor. Via CD45RO/CCR7/CD25/CD127/CD95/CD27, cells of the CD4+ naive, central memory, regulatory and stem cell-like memory subsets were sorted. Specimen: naive CD4+ T cells from blood. The receptor was isolated from a woman in her late teens or twenties with type 1 diabetes. The chain employs TRBV2 and TRBJ1-2, with TRBD1 matching over 7 bases. The CDR3 loop reads CASSDRVSAGYTF. The DNA of the CDR3 is TGTGCCAGCAGCGACAGGGTATCGGCTGGCTACACCTTC.